Shown below are 23 T cell receptor beta chains from a single sample sequenced in a study of cytomegalovirus exposure and HLA in healthy donors. Sequencing used immunoSEQ multiplex PCR; TCRdb keeps in-frame clones, though not all of them. The sample carries 150,000 to 200,000 clones, 86% recorded once. Material for sequencing was PBMCs. The receptors here all came from a woman between 18 and 29 years old in good health and CMV-seronegative.

For this clone: Other DNA sequences in the sample encode the same CDR3. CDR3 DNA: TGCGCCAGCAGCCAGACGACAGGGGGCACTGAAGCTTTCTTT. This encodes CASSQTTGGTEAFF. The rearrangement joins TRBV4-1 to TRBJ1-1; 9 positions match TRBD1. Germline assignment: CDR1 MGHRA and CDR2 YSYEKL. CDR3 size: 14 residues. With V trimmed by 3 bases and J by 4 bases, 3 bases remained unmatched.

V is TRBV2 and J is TRBJ2-1; weak D call: TRBD2 (6 bases). This CDR3 has 18 residues. Germline V gives CDR1 SNHLY, CDR2 FYNNEI. Trimming took 4 bases from V and 1 from J, leaving 20 bases between them. The CDR3 is CASSVRKIAALSYNEQFF. The CDR3 region has the DNA TGTGCCAGCAGTGTGAGAAAGATAGCGGCCCTATCCTACAATGAGCAGTTCTTC.

The chain has TRBV19 and TRBJ1-1; 11 bases fit TRBD1. Unmatched junction bases numbered 19, after V lost 7 bases and J lost 6 bases. Germline CDR1 is LNHDA and CDR2 is SQIVND (reference sequence). This CDR3 spans 18 amino acids. Here the CDR3 DNA reads TGTGCCAGTAATAACCCCGGACGGACAGGGGGCAGATATTCTGAAGCTTTCTTT. It encodes CASNNPGRTGGRYSEAFF.

This clone turned up a few times. The chain joins TRBV30 to TRBJ1-2, with 7 bases matching TRBD1. Germline-derived CDR1 and CDR2 are GTSNPN and SVGIG (reference sequence). The V and J ends lost 8 bases and 4 bases, in that order; junction bases with no gene match: 10. This CDR3 spans 13 amino acids. The CDR3 region is CARWAGGIYGYTF. The DNA for the CDR3 is TGTGCCCGTTGGGCAGGGGGGATCTATGGCTACACCTTC. Full variable domain (remainder filled in from reference TRBV30 and TRBJ1-2): SQTIHQWPATLVQPVGSPLSLECTVEGTSNPNLYWYRQAAGRGLQLLFYSVGIGQISSEVPQNLSASRPQDRQFILSSKKLLLSDSGFYLCARWAGGIYGYTFGSGTRLTVV.

The V and J genes are TRBV7-2 and TRBJ2-7; D gene ambiguous. Germline loops: CDR1 SGHTA, CDR2 FQGNSA. This CDR3 spans 14 amino acids. Trimming removed 2 bases from V and 1 base from J, with 9 bases in between. CDR3 in amino acids: CASSLSSGSYEQYF. The CDR3 bases are TGTGCCAGCAGCTTATCTTCGGGTTCCTACGAGCAGTACTTC.

The chain is built from TRBV5-6 and TRBJ2-1; 16 bases map to TRBD2. Unmatched junction bases numbered 4, after V lost 4 bases and J lost 9 bases. Germline V gives CDR1 SGHDT, CDR2 YYEEEE. This CDR3 spans 15 amino acids. CDR3 in DNA: TGTGCCAGCAGCGCGGGACTAGCGGGGGGGACTGAGCAGTTCTTC. Its protein is CASSAGLAGGTEQFF.

V and J are TRBV7-9 and TRBJ1-5; possible D gene TRBD1, 5 bases. The CDR3 extends over 15 amino acids. V was clipped by 5 bases and J by 8 bases, with 19 bases between them. CDR1 is SEHNR, CDR2 FQNEAQ, per germline (reference sequence). The CDR3 sequence: CASSKFGTRGEPQHF. The DNA of the CDR3 is TGTGCCAGCAGCAAATTCGGGACTAGAGGGGAGCCCCAGCATTTT.

This clone was found a few times. This chain joins TRBV19 and TRBJ1-4; the match to TRBD1 covers 9 bases. Germline-derived CDR1 and CDR2 are LNHDA and SQIVND (reference sequence). With 3 bases clipped from V and 11 bases from J, the junction kept 19 bases outside the gene matches. The CDR3 length is 18 residues. The CDR3 region has the DNA TGTGCCAGTAGTATGACACAGACTTACTCGACAGGGGGACTGAAACTGTTTTTT. Translated, it gives CASSMTQTYSTGGLKLFF.

The chain couples TRBV5-6 to TRBJ2-1, with 9 bases identical to TRBD2. Germline V CDR1 and CDR2: SGHDT, YYEEEE. Trimming at V came to 3 bases and at J to 7 bases, leaving 11 bases not matched to a gene. This CDR3 is 16 amino acids long. The CDR3 DNA sequence: TGTGCCAGCAGCTCCGTGGCAGCGGGAGGTAGAAATGAGCAGTTCTTC. Residues: CASSSVAAGGRNEQFF.

The genes are TRBV6-4 and TRBJ2-1; the D is unclear. The CDR3 runs 14 residues. V lost 0 bases and J lost 7, with 10 bases in between. Germline lookup yields CDR1 MRHNA and CDR2 SNTAGT. CDR3 DNA sequence: TGTGCCAGCAGTGACTCTCTAGGTTGGAATGAGCAGTTCTTC. Its translation: CASSDSLGWNEQFF.

This chain joins TRBV14 and TRBJ2-7, with D tentatively TRBD1 (5 bases). CDR1 SGHDN and CDR2 FVKESK come from the germline V gene. The V end was cut by 4 bases, the J end by 4 bases, with 11 bases between. The CDR3 covers 13 residues. The CDR3 nucleotides are TGTGCCAGCAGCCTCAGGGTGAGATACGAGCAGTACTTC. Translated, it gives CASSLRVRYEQYF.

Written as DNA, the CDR3 is TGCGCCAGCAGCCTTATGCCAGAGACTACGGGGAATGAGCAGTTCTTC. Protein product: CASSLMPETTGNEQFF. The chain uses TRBV4-1 and TRBJ2-1; tentative D call: TRBD2 (5 bases). This CDR3 contains 16 residues. V was shortened by 4 bases and J by 7 bases, with 20 bases between the two germline ends. In germline, CDR1 is MGHRA, CDR2 YSYEKL.

V and J are TRBV5-6 and TRBJ2-7, with D perhaps matching TRBD2 (5 bases). This CDR3 has 12 residues. Germline V lookup: CDR1 SGHDT, CDR2 YYEEEE. V was clipped by 3 bases and J by 3 bases, with 7 bases between them. CDR3: CASSSRDYEQYF. CDR3 bases: TGTGCCAGCAGCTCCCGGGACTACGAGCAGTACTTC.

This chain links TRBV7-8 with TRBJ2-7; TRBD2 agrees at 7 bases. CDR1 and CDR2 (germline): SGHVS, FQNEAQ. The length of the CDR3 is 14 residues. The V gene end was trimmed by 5 bases and the J gene end by 0 bases; junction bases not matched to a gene: 4. The CDR3 DNA reads TGTGCCAGCAGCCCAGGACTAGGCTCCTACGAGCAGTACTTC. This translates into CASSPGLGSYEQYF.

Notes on this clone: Its ends do not fully match the called genes, so a read error is possible. The V and J genes are TRBV19 and TRBJ2-6; 8 nucleotides align to TRBD1. Germline loops: CDR1 LNHDA, CDR2 SQIVND (reference sequence). The CDR3 is 15 amino acids. The CDR3 sequence is CASSIGQTGVNVLTF. The DNA of the CDR3 is TGTGCCAGTAGTATAGGTCAGACAGGGGTCAACGTCCTGACTTTC. The full variable domain, its missing parts supplied by reference TRBV19 and TRBJ2-6, is DGGITQSPKYLFRKEGQNVTLSCEQNLNHDAMYWYRQDPGQGLRLIYYSQIVNDFQKGDIAEGYSVSREKKESFPLTVTSAQKNPTAFYLCASSIGQTGVNVLTFGAGSRLTVL.

V usage is TRBV5-6 and J usage is TRBJ2-2; a weak D match, TRBD2 (5 bases). The germline V and J ends were trimmed by 5 bases and 7 bases, with 21 bases remaining between them. Germline CDR1 reads SGHDT; CDR2 reads YYEEEE. The CDR3 sequence is 16 residues long. CDR3 in amino acids: CASSTPSGMLIGELFF. In DNA, the CDR3 is TGTGCCAGCAGTACCCCCTCGGGGATGTTGATCGGGGAGCTGTTTTTT.

V is TRBV2 and J is TRBJ2-1; D is uncertain. Between the trimmed V and J ends, which lost 11 bases and 0 bases, there was a span of 17 bases. The CDR3 spans 15 residues. Germline assignment: CDR1 SNHLY and CDR2 FYNNEI. The CDR3 spells CAGGDQWSSYNEQFF. CDR3 in DNA: TGTGCCGGCGGAGACCAATGGAGCTCCTACAATGAGCAGTTCTTC.

This chain joins TRBV29-1 and TRBJ2-7, with D possibly being TRBD2 (7 bases). This CDR3 is 17 amino acids long. CDR1 is SQVTM and CDR2 is ANQGSEA in the germline V gene. Between the trimmed V and J ends, which lost 6 bases and 3 bases, there was a span of 27 bases. CDR3 coding DNA: TGCAGCGTCGGAGGGGGGGCCCGTCCCGGTGGGAACTACGAGCAGTACTTC. As protein: CSVGGGARPGGNYEQYF.

This clone was counted a single time. The chain employs TRBV7-9 and TRBJ2-3, with 9 nucleotides matching TRBD1. Losses at the gene ends were 4 bases for V and 1 base for J; bases not matched to a gene: 9. Germline loops: CDR1 SEHNR, CDR2 FQNEAQ (reference sequence). CDR3 size: 17 residues. This chain's CDR3 is CASSSLQGAGGTDTQYF. The CDR3 nucleotides are TGTGCCAGCAGCTCCCTACAGGGGGCTGGGGGCACAGATACGCAGTATTTT.

The chain couples TRBV6-1 to TRBJ2-7; TRBD2 aligns across 10 bases. The CDR3 length is 15 residues. Per the germline V gene, CDR1 is MNHNS and CDR2 is SASEGT. V dropped 8 bases and J dropped 1; count of bases not matched to a gene: 8. The CDR3 loop reads CASSSTSGISYEQYF. CDR3 coding DNA: TGTGCCAGCTCAAGCACTAGCGGGATTTCCTACGAGCAGTACTTC.

This chain joins TRBV7-2 and TRBJ2-7; 8 bases line up with TRBD2. Unmatched junction bases numbered 7, after V lost 5 bases and J lost 1 base. Germline V CDR1 and CDR2: SGHTA, FQGNSA. The CDR3 runs to 15 residues. The CDR3 bases are TGTGCCAGCAGCCAAGCGGGGGTCCTATCCTACGAGCAGTACTTC. It is translated as CASSQAGVLSYEQYF.

The chain links TRBV30 to TRBJ1-6; D possibly corresponds to TRBD1 (5 bases). Germline V gene sequence: CDR1 GTSNPN, CDR2 SVGIG (reference sequence). The CDR3 extends over 15 amino acids. Trimming shortened V by 4 bases and J by 8 bases, and 18 bases separated the two germline ends. The CDR3, as DNA: TGTGCCTGGAACCCAGGCCGTCCGGGGGATTCACCCCTCCACTTT. Translation gives CAWNPGRPGDSPLHF.

This chain links TRBV7-8 with TRBJ1-3, with 9 bases identical to TRBD1. The CDR3 is 15 residues long. J lost 6 bases, V lost 1 base, and 4 bases had no gene match. Germline V gene lookup returns CDR1 SGHVS and CDR2 FQNEAQ. CDR3 residues: CASSLVGQGENTIYF. In DNA, the CDR3 is TGTGCCAGCAGCTTAGTGGGACAGGGCGAAAACACCATATATTTT.